This paragraph covers one TCR beta chain sequence. Its antigen is currently unknown. Germline V gives CDR1 DFQATT, CDR2 SNEGSKA (reference sequence). The CDR3 sequence is 14 residues long. Trimming cost V 5 bases and J 7 bases; bases outside gene matches: 8. The study sequenced cultured CD4+ T cell DNA using the Oncomine TCR Beta short-read assay. TCRdb called the PCR reads again in MiXCR, with one record for every CDR3 protein. The profile shows about 9,500 distinct CDR3 sequences, less than 50% of them singletons. This sample is part of a study of vaccination and CD4 T cells after COVID-19. The treatment denotes: approximately nine-day PBMC culture with coronavirus spike peptide pools or control peptides (ViraFEST assay). According to the study, CD4+ T cells from the unexposed donor were gathered ahead of the COVID-19 pandemic (2011-2018).

The rearrangement uses TRBV20-1 and TRBJ1-3; TRBD1 agrees at 10 bases. The source is a human donor in good health. The sequencing sample was made of CD4+ T cells from blood, cultured in vitro. CDR3 nucleotide sequence: TGCAGTGCTGGAGGGGGACAGGGGAGTAACACCATATATTTT. This gives the protein CSAGGGQGSNTIYF.